This T cell receptor beta chain was sequenced in a study of vaccination and CD4 T cells after COVID-19. Sequencing of DNA taken from cultured CD4+ T cells relied on the Oncomine TCR Beta short-read assay. TCRdb re-called the PCR reads with MiXCR, one entry per CDR3 protein. Counted here are under 20,000 distinct CDR3 sequences, around 40% occurring once; the ten biggest clones make up over 5.5%. A remark on this clonotype: What it recognizes is unknown.

Treatment: roughly 10-day PBMC culture with coronavirus spike peptide pools or control peptides (ViraFEST assay). PBMCs were cultured at two million per well with roughly 9.9 IU/ml IL-2 and 8 to 10 ug/ml peptide pools. The TCR comes from a human donor who had recovered from COVID-19. The sample was CD4+ T cells from blood, cultured in vitro, taken before SARS-CoV-2 vaccination.

This CDR3 is CASRARDRAYGYTF. The CDR3 bases are TGTGCCAGTAGGGCTAGGGACCGCGCCTATGGCTACACCTTC. This chain uses TRBV19 with TRBJ1-2; D possibly corresponds to TRBD1 (5 bases). From germline, CDR1 is LNHDA and CDR2 SQIVND (reference sequence). The ends were cut back, 6 bases at V and 4 bases at J, with 15 bases in the middle. The CDR3 is made up of 14 amino acids.